This TCR beta chain appears in the sequencing data of a study of CD8 T cells in ankylosing spondylitis. Regarding the study as a whole: Earlier work had already found some motif variants in reactive arthritis synovial fluid and blood. According to the report, clones linked to the disease were significantly enriched in matched synovial fluid samples taken from ankylosing spondylitis patients. What seemed typical of ankylosing spondylitis blood was a TCR beta motif built from roughly eight highly homologous variants. As for the disease-linked clones, they showed a CD8+ phenotype and occurred at relatively low frequencies in peripheral blood.

Germline CDR1 reads MNHEY; CDR2 reads SVGEGT. The CDR3 is made up of 13 amino acids. J was trimmed by 4 bases and V by 6 bases; bases with no gene match: 2. Quantitative barcoded 5'-RACE was used to prepare TCR beta libraries. TCRdb processed the 5' RACE reads anew with MiXCR; each CDR3 protein has one entry. The table shows around 480,000 distinct CDR3 sequences, with approximately 17% occurring only once. With regard to this clonotype: Antigen unknown.

Sample: blood, either unsorted or a sorted T cell fraction (not recorded which). The chain is built from TRBV6-2 or TRBV6-3 and TRBJ2-1; 8 bases map to TRBD1. This clonotype was obtained from a male donor with ankylosing spondylitis. CDR3 sequence reads: CASSRQGYNEQFF. In nucleotides, the CDR3 is TGTGCCAGCAGCAGACAGGGGTACAATGAGCAGTTCTTC.